The 9 T cell receptor beta chains below all came from one sample that was sequenced in a study of T cells in Graves' hyperthyroidism and ophthalmopathy. The TCR beta CDR3 regions underwent amplification using RNA transcripts as the source. When the TCR CDR3 underwent first-round RT-PCR, the HTBI primer set was used. MiXCR was run by TCRdb on the multiplex PCR reads, yielding one entry per CDR3 protein. The sample has roughly 300,000 distinct CDR3 sequences, 11% to 15% seen once. Material: blood. These TCRs come from a woman younger than 45 with Graves' hyperthyroidism.

This clonotype was counted a few times. The CDR3 region has the DNA TGCAGTGCTAGAGATCTTCAAACATCCATCGGGCCCCAGCATTTT. As protein: CSARDLQTSIGPQHF. The J gene is TRBJ1-5, the V gene TRBV20-1; no firm D call. V lost 0 bases and J 9 bases, leaving 18 bases between the germline ends. The CDR3 consists of 15 residues. Germline CDR1 reads DFQATT; CDR2 reads SNEGSKA (reference sequence).

This clonotype has ten or more counts. The chain has TRBV12-3 or TRBV12-4 and TRBJ2-1, with TRBD1 matching over 9 bases. CDR3 length: 14 residues. With V trimmed by 9 bases and J by 9 bases, 12 bases remained unmatched. The CDR3: CARLGPAGQGEQFF. The CDR3 DNA is TGTGCCAGACTGGGACCGGCGGGACAGGGTGAGCAGTTCTTC.

This clonotype was counted many times. In DNA form, the CDR3 reads TGCAGTGCCCCTCCACCCGGTAATGAAAAACTGTTTTTT. Translated, it gives CSAPPPGNEKLFF. The J gene is TRBJ1-4, the V gene TRBV20-1; D ambiguous. This CDR3 has 13 amino acids. Germline V gives CDR1 DFQATT, CDR2 SNEGSKA (reference sequence). Trimming took 6 bases from V and 4 from J, leaving 12 bases between them.

This clonotype was detected a few times. The chain couples TRBV7-2 to TRBJ2-3; D is undetermined. The CDR3 has 18 amino acids. The V gene lost 2 bases and the J gene lost 3 bases, with 21 bases spanning the gap. Germline V gene data show CDR1 as SGHTA and CDR2 as FQGNSA. The CDR3 loop reads CASSLIVWLERMTDTQYF. The CDR3 coding sequence is TGTGCCAGCAGCTTAATCGTATGGCTAGAGCGTATGACAGATACGCAGTATTTT.

The chain carries TRBV18 and TRBJ2-7, with TRBD2 matching 8 bases. Germline V gene sequence: CDR1 KGHSH, CDR2 LQKENI. The junction had 14 bases not matched to a gene; V was cut back by 0 bases and J by 7 bases. The CDR3 is made up of 17 amino acids. The CDR3 region has the DNA TGTGCCAGCTCACCACCGGGACGGGAGGGGTTACGTCTGGAGCAGTACTTC. Protein product: CASSPPGREGLRLEQYF.

This clonotype has ten or more counts. CDR3 bases: TGTGCCAGCAAGCTAGCGGGAAGCACAGATACGCAGTATTTT. Translating gives CASKLAGSTDTQYF. J is TRBJ2-3 and V is TRBV2; 9 bases match TRBD2. Trimming at V came to 7 bases and at J to 0 bases, leaving 2 bases not matched to a gene. CDR3 length: 14 amino acids. CDR1 SNHLY and CDR2 FYNNEI come from the germline V gene.

The J gene is TRBJ1-4, the V gene TRBV24-1; D remains ambiguous. This CDR3 contains 13 residues. Trimming cost V 4 bases and J 5 bases, with 7 bases left between them. Germline V gives CDR1 KGHDR, CDR2 SFDVKD. CDR3 sequence (DNA): TGTGCCACCAGTGACGGGCCCAATGAAAAACTGTTTTTT. It codes for CATSDGPNEKLFF.

The table lists this clonotype with a few counts. The gene calls are TRBV6-1 and TRBJ2-3; D is unresolved. CDR1 is MNHNS, CDR2 SASEGT, per germline. V lost 4 bases, J lost 6 bases, and 17 bases lay in between. CDR3 length: 15 residues. CDR3 sequence: CASSGSLLGGDTQYF. CDR3 DNA sequence: TGTGCCAGCAGTGGGAGCTTGCTGGGTGGCGATACGCAGTATTTT.

V gene TRBV2 combines with J gene TRBJ2-1; 10 bases are shared with TRBD1. Germline V gene data show CDR1 as SNHLY and CDR2 as FYNNEI. CDR3 length equals 13 residues. V gave up 6 bases and J gave up 15 bases; unmatched junction bases: 11. The CDR3 DNA is TGTGCCAGCAGAGCCATCGGACAGGGGGAGGGGTTCTTC. Protein sequence: CASRAIGQGEGFF. The full variable domain, its missing parts supplied by reference TRBV2 and TRBJ2-1, is EPEVTQTPSHQVTQMGQEVILRCVPISNHLYFYWYRQILGQKVEFLVSFYNNEISEKSEIFDDQFSVERPDGSNFTLKIRSTKLEDSAMYFCASRAIGQGEGFFGPGTRLTVL.